This T cell receptor beta chain was identified in a study of CD8+CD57+ T cells in acquired aplastic anemia. Study context: On average, sorted CD4+ and CD8+ cells gave 3 to 3.5 ug of DNA. The study obtained 8.5 million to 12 million reads on average for CD4+ cells from healthy donors. Study-wide points: Sharing between patients and controls was observed for roughly 30 CD8+ CDR3 sequences.

CDR3 and TCR beta VDJ profiling relied on genomic DNA as the template. TCRdb reprocessed the reads via MiXCR and lists one record per CDR3 protein. The sample lists under 150,000 distinct CDR3 sequences; 41% were seen once. This clonotype was picked up many times. Its antigen remains unidentified. The CDR3 contains 12 residues. The germline V gene encodes CDR1 DFQATT and CDR2 SNEGSKA (reference sequence). V lost 6 bases and J lost 6; bases outside the gene matches: 3. This clonotype originated in a human donor in good health, serving as a control. The sequencing sample was made of sorted CD4+, CD8+, or CD8+CD57+ T cells (not recorded which) from PBMCs. V usage is TRBV20-1 and J usage is TRBJ1-5; 9 nucleotides match TRBD1. The CDR3 protein is CSAGQGSQPQHF. The CDR3 DNA sequence: TGCAGTGCAGGACAGGGGTCTCAGCCCCAGCATTTT.